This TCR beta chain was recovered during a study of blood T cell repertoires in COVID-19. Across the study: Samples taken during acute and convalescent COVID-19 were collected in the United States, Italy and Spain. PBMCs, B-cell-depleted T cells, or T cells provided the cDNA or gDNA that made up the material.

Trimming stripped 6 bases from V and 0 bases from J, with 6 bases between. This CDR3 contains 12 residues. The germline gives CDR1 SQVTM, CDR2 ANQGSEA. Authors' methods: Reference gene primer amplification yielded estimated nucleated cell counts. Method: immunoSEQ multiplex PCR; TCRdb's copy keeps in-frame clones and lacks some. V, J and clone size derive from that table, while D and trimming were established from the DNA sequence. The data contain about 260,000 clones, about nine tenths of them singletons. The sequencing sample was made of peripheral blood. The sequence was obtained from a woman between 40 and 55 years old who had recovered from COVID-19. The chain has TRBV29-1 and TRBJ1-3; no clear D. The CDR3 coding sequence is TGCAGCGTGGAGATCTCTGGAAACACCATATATTTT. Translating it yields CSVEISGNTIYF. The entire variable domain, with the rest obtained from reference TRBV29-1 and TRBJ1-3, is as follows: SAVISQKPSRDICQRGTSLTIQCQVDSQVTMMFWYRQQPGQSLTLIATANQGSEATYESGFVIDKFPISRPNLTFSTLTVSNMSPEDSSIYLCSVEISGNTIYFGEGSWLTVV.